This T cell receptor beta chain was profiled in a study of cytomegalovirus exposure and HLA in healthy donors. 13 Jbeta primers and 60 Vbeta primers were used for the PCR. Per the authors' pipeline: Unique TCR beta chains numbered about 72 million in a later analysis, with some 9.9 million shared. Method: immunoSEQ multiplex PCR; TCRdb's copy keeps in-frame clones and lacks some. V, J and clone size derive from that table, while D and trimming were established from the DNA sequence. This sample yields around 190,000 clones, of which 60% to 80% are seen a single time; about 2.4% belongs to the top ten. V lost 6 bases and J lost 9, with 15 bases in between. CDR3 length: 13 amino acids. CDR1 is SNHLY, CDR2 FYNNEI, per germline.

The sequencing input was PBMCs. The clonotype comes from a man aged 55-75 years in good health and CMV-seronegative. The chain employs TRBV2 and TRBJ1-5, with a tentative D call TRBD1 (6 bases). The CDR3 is CASREQGVGPQHF. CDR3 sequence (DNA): TGTGCCAGCAGGGAACAGGGTGTAGGGCCCCAGCATTTT.